Below are 30 T cell receptor beta chains sequenced from a single sample in a study of CD8+ T cells in alopecia areata. In each case, RNA was isolated and then reverse transcribed into cDNA as the sequencing template. Clones were read by immunoSEQ multiplex PCR, and TCRdb kept only the in-frame ones, dropping some. The sample comprises some 180,000 clones, roughly 59% of which are singletons, and 1.7% rests with the top ten. Specimen: CD4+ T cells sorted from blood, collected at week 0. The receptors stem from a human donor with alopecia areata.

The V gene is TRBV7-2, the J gene TRBJ1-6; D perhaps matches TRBD1 (5 bases). Germline loops: CDR1 SGHTA, CDR2 FQGNSA. This CDR3 has 14 amino acids. V lost 5 bases and J 9 bases, leaving 14 bases between the germline ends. Here the CDR3 reads CASSARQFSSPLHF. The CDR3 region has the DNA TGTGCCAGCAGCGCCCGACAGTTTAGTTCACCCCTCCACTTT.

The chain has TRBV20-1 and TRBJ2-3; the D is unclear. Trimming cost V 5 bases and J 8 bases, with 11 bases left between them. Germline V gene sequence: CDR1 DFQATT, CDR2 SNEGSKA (reference sequence). This CDR3 has 11 residues. The CDR3 region is CSAGVDGTQYF. DNA for the CDR3: TGCAGTGCTGGGGTCGACGGTACGCAGTATTTT.

The V and J genes are TRBV30 and TRBJ1-4; D remains ambiguous. Germline V gene data show CDR1 as GTSNPN and CDR2 as SVGIG (reference sequence). The CDR3 loop spans 14 amino acids. Trimming left V 4 bases short and J 6 bases short, with 15 bases between. The CDR3 bases are TGTGCCTGGAAGGCCGGGGTCTCTCATGAAAAACTGTTTTTT. Its protein product is CAWKAGVSHEKLFF.

The chain combines TRBV4-3 with TRBJ2-1, with 8 positions matching TRBD1. CDR1 and CDR2 from the germline V gene are LGHNA and YSLEER. V lost 3 bases and J lost 2; bases outside the gene matches: 9. This CDR3 is 17 amino acids long. This CDR3 is CASSHYTGQGAYNEQFF. The CDR3 nucleotides read TGCGCCAGCAGCCACTATACCGGACAGGGCGCCTACAATGAGCAGTTCTTC.

This chain joins TRBV7-3 and TRBJ2-1; tentatively, D is TRBD2 (6 bases). Germline CDR1 SGHTA, CDR2 FQGTGA. The CDR3 covers 13 residues. Deletions cut 5 bases from V and 5 bases from J, with 10 bases between. DNA of the CDR3: TGTGCCAGCAGCCCCGCGGGGAACAATGAGCAGTTCTTC. Protein sequence: CASSPAGNNEQFF.

The chain joins TRBV7-6 to TRBJ1-6; weak D call: TRBD1 (5 bases). This CDR3 has 14 amino acids. V shed 5 bases and J shed 10 bases, with 15 bases lying between them. Germline V gives CDR1 SGHVS, CDR2 FNYEAQ. The DNA of the CDR3 is TGTGCCAGCAGCCCGGCCCCAGGGCGCTCACCCCTCCACTTT. Protein: CASSPAPGRSPLHF.

The chain employs TRBV18 and TRBJ1-1; D perhaps matches TRBD1 (6 bases). Germline-derived CDR1 and CDR2 are KGHSH and LQKENI. V dropped 3 bases and J dropped 1 base, with 15 bases sitting between them. The CDR3 extends over 16 amino acids. CDR3 amino acids: CASSPRLQDRNTEAFF. CDR3 bases: TGTGCCAGCTCACCGCGATTACAGGACAGGAACACTGAAGCTTTCTTT.

Notes on this clone: The sample carries other DNA sequences with the same CDR3. This chain uses TRBV7-2 with TRBJ2-3; the D is unclear. V dropped 0 bases and J dropped 2 bases, with 9 bases sitting between them. The CDR3 spans 15 residues. Germline V gene sequence: CDR1 SGHTA, CDR2 FQGNSA. The CDR3 bases are TGTGCCAGCAGCTTAGCGCTTGGGAACACAGATACGCAGTATTTT. Protein product: CASSLALGNTDTQYF.

The chain recombines TRBV25-1 with TRBJ2-7; D is undetermined. Trimming left V 6 bases short and J 6 bases short, with 15 bases between. This CDR3 region has 13 residues. Germline CDR1 and CDR2: MGHDK and SYGVNS. This CDR3 is CASSAPPSAEQYF. The CDR3 region has the DNA TGTGCCAGCAGCGCTCCGCCCAGTGCCGAGCAGTACTTC.

The genes are TRBV23-1 and TRBJ2-7, with a tentative D call TRBD2 (5 bases). TRBV23-1 is treated as an ORF (open reading frame) with a function not yet certain. The CDR3 spans 16 residues. The V gene lost 3 bases and the J gene lost 4 bases, with 19 bases spanning the gap. The CDR3 here is CASSHPSTWTGYEQYF. CDR3 coding DNA: TGCGCCAGCAGTCATCCTTCAACATGGACGGGGTACGAGCAGTACTTC.

The chain has TRBV6-5 and TRBJ1-3, with TRBD1 as a possible D gene (5 bases). Trimming took off 2 bases at V and 0 bases at J, with 11 bases between the two ends. CDR1 MNHEY and CDR2 SVGAGI come from the germline V gene. The CDR3 length is 16 residues. CDR3 coding DNA: TGTGCCAGCAGTTACGGAGGGGCCTTCTCTGGAAACACCATATATTTT. It encodes CASSYGGAFSGNTIYF.

The chain employs TRBV9 and TRBJ2-7; 7 nucleotides match TRBD1. CDR1 and CDR2 (germline): SGDLS, YYNGEE. Losses at the gene ends were 0 bases for V and 1 base for J; bases not matched to a gene: 1. CDR3 length: 14 amino acids. In DNA form, the CDR3 reads TGTGCCAGCAGCGTAGGGGACAGATCCTACGAGCAGTACTTC. Protein sequence: CASSVGDRSYEQYF.

The chain carries TRBV7-2 and TRBJ2-7, with 9 bases that match TRBD1. Per the germline V gene, CDR1 is SGHTA and CDR2 is FQGNSA. The V segment lost 1 base and the J segment 5 bases; nucleotides outside the gene matches: 15. CDR3 length equals 18 residues. This CDR3 reads CASSLVDPPGTGQDEQYF. The CDR3 bases are TGTGCCAGCAGCTTAGTGGACCCCCCCGGGACAGGGCAGGACGAGCAGTACTTC.

The gene calls are TRBV19 and TRBJ2-5, with D perhaps TRBD2 (6 bases). This CDR3 is 16 amino acids long. Germline V gene data show CDR1 as LNHDA and CDR2 as SQIVND (reference sequence). Trimming pared 2 bases from V and 5 bases from J, leaving 18 bases between. The CDR3 DNA follows: TGTGCCAGTAGTATATCGTCCGGGGGTCCGAGGGAGACCCAGTACTTC. Protein sequence: CASSISSGGPRETQYF.

There are a few counts of this clone. CDR3 DNA: TGTGCCAGCAGCGCATTAAGCTCCTACGAGCAGTACTTC. It is translated as CASSALSSYEQYF. The rearrangement links TRBV7-2 to TRBJ2-7; D is unclear. The V gene's germline CDR1 is SGHTA and CDR2 FQGNSA. The CDR3 totals 13 residues. Trimming left V 5 bases short and J 0 bases short, with 8 bases between.

The J gene is TRBJ1-1, the V gene TRBV29-1; 8 bases are shared with TRBD1. V lost 7 bases and J lost 3; bases outside the gene matches: 10. The CDR3 loop spans 14 amino acids. Germline CDR1 is SQVTM and CDR2 is ANQGSEA. The CDR3 DNA reads as TGCAGCGGAGGACAGGGTTCAGAGTACACTGAAGCTTTCTTT. Its translation is CSGGQGSEYTEAFF.

The rearrangement uses TRBV7-2 and TRBJ2-7, with 7 bases fitting TRBD2. Germline V CDR1 and CDR2: SGHTA, FQGNSA. This CDR3 spans 15 amino acids. The junction had 2 bases not matched to a gene; V was cut back by 0 bases and J by 0 bases. In DNA, the CDR3 is TGTGCCAGCAGCTTAGCGGGGGGGAGCTCCTACGAGCAGTACTTC. Its translation: CASSLAGGSSYEQYF.

This clone was found a few times. The chain combines TRBV9 with TRBJ2-5; 12 bases match TRBD2. Losses at the gene ends were 0 bases for V and 7 bases for J; bases not matched to a gene: 4. CDR1 and CDR2 from the germline V gene are SGDLS and YYNGEE. The length of the CDR3 is 15 residues. The CDR3 here is CASSVAETSGGTQYF. CDR3 nucleotide sequence: TGTGCCAGCAGCGTAGCGGAGACTAGCGGGGGGACCCAGTACTTC.

The chain carries TRBV29-1 and TRBJ2-2, with 8 bases identical to TRBD2. The CDR3 is 13 residues long. V shed 3 bases, J shed 6 bases, and the junction held 3 bases outside the gene matches. Germline CDR1 reads SQVTM; CDR2 reads ANQGSEA. The CDR3 DNA reads as TGCAGCGTTGACGGGGGGGTCCCCGGGGAGCTGTTTTTT. Translating it yields CSVDGGVPGELFF.

V and J are TRBV6-5 and TRBJ2-2, with a weak D call TRBD1 (6 bases). This CDR3 comprises 14 residues. Germline CDR1 MNHEY, CDR2 SVGAGI. Trimming took off 1 base at V and 6 bases at J, with 9 bases between the two ends. The CDR3 DNA reads TGTGCCAGCAGTTACTGGGACAAGGCCGGGGAGCTGTTTTTT. Translating gives CASSYWDKAGELFF.

V gene TRBV30 combines with J gene TRBJ1-4; the D gene is possibly TRBD1 (5 bases). Per germline, CDR1 GTSNPN and CDR2 SVGIG (reference sequence). The CDR3 is 13 amino acids. V was cut by 0 bases and J by 8 bases, with 10 bases left in between. The CDR3 is CAWSVRQPEKLFF. Here the CDR3 DNA reads TGTGCCTGGAGTGTACGACAGCCCGAAAAACTGTTTTTT.

The chain is built from TRBV4-3 and TRBJ2-6; D may be TRBD1 or TRBD2 (5 bases each). The CDR3 loop spans 18 amino acids. Trimming shortened V by 2 bases and J by 0 bases, and 14 bases separated the two germline ends. From germline, CDR1 is LGHNA and CDR2 YSLEER. CDR3 residues: CASSQFSGTHSGANVLTF. The DNA of the CDR3 is TGCGCCAGCAGCCAATTCTCCGGGACGCACTCTGGGGCCAACGTCCTGACTTTC.

V and J are TRBV4-3 and TRBJ2-2; D possibly uses TRBD1 or TRBD2 (5 bases each). V gave up 4 bases and J gave up 7 bases, with 22 bases separating them. CDR1 LGHNA and CDR2 YSLEER come from the germline V gene. The CDR3 contains 17 residues. DNA for the CDR3: TGCGCCAGCAGCCCTTGGGGGAGAGCCAGCCCAGACGGGGAGCTGTTTTTT. Translation: CASSPWGRASPDGELFF.

The rearrangement joins TRBV5-6 to TRBJ2-5, with 13 bases that match TRBD2. The CDR3 runs 15 residues. Germline CDR1 reads SGHDT; CDR2 reads YYEEEE. V dropped 5 bases and J dropped 2; count of bases not matched to a gene: 3. The CDR3 DNA is TGTGCCAGCAGTGGGACTAGCGGGGATCAAGAGACCCAGTACTTC. Amino acids: CASSGTSGDQETQYF.

CDR3 in amino acids: CSFRQGRNTEAFF. The CDR3 region has the DNA TGCAGCTTTAGACAGGGAAGGAACACTGAAGCTTTCTTT. J is TRBJ1-1 and V is TRBV29-1; TRBD1 matches 7 bases. Losses at the gene ends were 8 bases for V and 1 base for J; bases not matched to a gene: 7. Germline V lookup: CDR1 SQVTM, CDR2 ANQGSEA. The CDR3 sequence is 13 residues long.

The chain employs TRBV4-3 and TRBJ1-1; 9 positions match TRBD1. The junction had 7 bases not matched to a gene; V was cut back by 1 base and J by 4 bases. The germline gives CDR1 LGHNA, CDR2 YSLEER. This CDR3 comprises 16 residues. The CDR3 DNA sequence: TGCGCCAGCAGCCAAGGGGTAGAGACAGGGGGCACTGAAGCTTTCTTT. As protein: CASSQGVETGGTEAFF.

V gene TRBV19 combines with J gene TRBJ1-1; no definite D call. V was clipped by 4 bases and J by 0 bases, with 12 bases between them. The CDR3 has 15 residues. From germline, CDR1 is LNHDA and CDR2 SQIVND (reference sequence). The CDR3 reads CASSTNDGMNTEAFF. The CDR3 DNA reads TGTGCCAGTAGTACAAACGACGGAATGAACACTGAAGCTTTCTTT.

The rearrangement uses TRBV2 and TRBJ2-2, with a weak D call TRBD1 (6 bases). Germline assignment: CDR1 SNHLY and CDR2 FYNNEI. V lost 6 bases and J 5 bases, leaving 10 bases between the germline ends. The CDR3 consists of 13 residues. CDR3 bases: TGTGCCAGCAGACTACAGGGAACCGGGGAGCTGTTTTTT. Protein: CASRLQGTGELFF.

This rearrangement joins TRBV5-1 to TRBJ2-7; TRBD1 matches at 7 bases. The V and J ends lost 7 bases and 2 bases, in that order; junction bases with no gene match: 9. CDR3 length: 14 residues. Germline V lookup: CDR1 SGHRS, CDR2 YFSETQ. DNA of the CDR3: TGCGCCAGCTCAACAGGGGACATGACCTACGAGCAGTACTTC. Translating gives CASSTGDMTYEQYF.

In this sample, this clone turned up a few times. The V call is TRBV29-1, the J call TRBJ1-2; D perhaps matches TRBD1 (5 bases). Trimming stripped 4 bases from V and 7 bases from J, with 19 bases between. CDR1 SQVTM and CDR2 ANQGSEA come from the germline V gene. The CDR3 contains 14 residues. The DNA of the CDR3 is TGCAGCGTTGTGGACAACGGGACTCCTTCTGGCTACACCTTC. As protein: CSVVDNGTPSGYTF.